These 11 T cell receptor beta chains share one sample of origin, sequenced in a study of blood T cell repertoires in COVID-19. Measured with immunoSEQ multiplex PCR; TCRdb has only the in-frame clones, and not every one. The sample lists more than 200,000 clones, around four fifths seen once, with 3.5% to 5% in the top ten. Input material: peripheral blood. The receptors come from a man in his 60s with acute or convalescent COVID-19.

The CDR3 protein is CASSLAHRVLTF. The CDR3 DNA reads TGTGCCAGCAGCTTAGCTCACCGGGTCCTGACTTTC. The chain has TRBV7-9 and TRBJ2-6; the D is unclear. Germline lookup yields CDR1 SEHNR and CDR2 FQNEAQ (reference sequence). This CDR3 is built from 12 residues. The V end lost 0 bases, the J end lost 13 bases, and 7 bases lay between the germline ends.

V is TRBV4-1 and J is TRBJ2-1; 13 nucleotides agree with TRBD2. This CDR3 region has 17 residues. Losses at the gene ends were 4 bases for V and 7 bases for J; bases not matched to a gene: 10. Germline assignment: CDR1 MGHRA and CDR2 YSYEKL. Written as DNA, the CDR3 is TGCGCCAGCAGCCCAAAGACCGGGACTAGCGGGGCTAATGAGCAGTTCTTC. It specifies CASSPKTGTSGANEQFF.

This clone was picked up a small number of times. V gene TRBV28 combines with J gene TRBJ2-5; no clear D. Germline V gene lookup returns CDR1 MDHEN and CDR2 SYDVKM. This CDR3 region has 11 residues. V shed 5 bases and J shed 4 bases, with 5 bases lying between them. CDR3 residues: CASSLRETQYF. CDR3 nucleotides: TGTGCCAGCAGTCTTCGAGAGACCCAGTACTTC. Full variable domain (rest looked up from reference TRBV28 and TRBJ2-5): DVKVTQSSRYLVKRTGEKVFLECVQDMDHENMFWYRQDPGLGLRLIYFSYDVKMKEKGDIPEGYSVSREKKERFSLILESASTNQTSMYLCASSLRETQYFGPGTRLLVL.

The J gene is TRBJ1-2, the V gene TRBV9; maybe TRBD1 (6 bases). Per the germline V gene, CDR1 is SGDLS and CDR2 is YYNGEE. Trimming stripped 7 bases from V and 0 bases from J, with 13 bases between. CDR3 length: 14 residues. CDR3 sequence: CASGTGTPNYGYTF. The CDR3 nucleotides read TGTGCCAGCGGTACAGGGACACCTAACTATGGCTACACCTTC.

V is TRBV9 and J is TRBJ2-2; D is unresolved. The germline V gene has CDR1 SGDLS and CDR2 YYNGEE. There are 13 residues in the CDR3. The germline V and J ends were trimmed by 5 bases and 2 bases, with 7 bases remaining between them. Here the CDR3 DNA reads TGTGCCAGCAGTGAAACAAACACCGGGGAGCTGTTTTTT. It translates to CASSETNTGELFF.

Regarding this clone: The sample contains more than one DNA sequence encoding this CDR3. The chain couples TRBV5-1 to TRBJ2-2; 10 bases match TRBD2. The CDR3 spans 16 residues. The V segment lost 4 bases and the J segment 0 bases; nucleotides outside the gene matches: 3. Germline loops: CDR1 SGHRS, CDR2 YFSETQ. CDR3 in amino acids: CASSAAGGPNTGELFF. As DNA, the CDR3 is TGCGCCAGCAGCGCAGCGGGGGGGCCGAACACCGGGGAGCTGTTTTTT.

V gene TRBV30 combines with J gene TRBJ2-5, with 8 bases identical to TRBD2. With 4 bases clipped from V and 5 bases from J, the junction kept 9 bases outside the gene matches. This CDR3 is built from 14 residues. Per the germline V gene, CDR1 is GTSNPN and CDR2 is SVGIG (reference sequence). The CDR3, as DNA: TGTGCCTGGAATACCGGGGGGGCCTGGGAGACCCAGTACTTC. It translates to CAWNTGGAWETQYF.

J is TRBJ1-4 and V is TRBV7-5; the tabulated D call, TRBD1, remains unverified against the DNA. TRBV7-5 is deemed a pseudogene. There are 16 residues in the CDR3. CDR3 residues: CARSPLSRTRDEKLFF. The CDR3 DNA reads TGTGCCAGAAGCCCCCTCTCCCGGACACGAGATGAAAAACTGTTTTTT.

CDR3 loop: CAISEGGASGNTIYF. The CDR3 DNA reads TGTGCCATCAGTGAAGGTGGGGCCTCTGGAAACACCATATATTTT. V usage is TRBV10-3 and J usage is TRBJ1-3, with D possibly TRBD1 on 5 matching bases. V shed 3 bases and J shed 0 bases, with 9 bases lying between them. There are 15 residues in the CDR3. Germline CDR1 reads ENHRY; CDR2 reads SYGVKD.

As DNA, the CDR3 is TGTGCCAGCAGCGTAGATCTGAGCTCCTACAATGAGCAGTTCTTC. The encoded protein is CASSVDLSSYNEQFF. The chain employs TRBV9 and TRBJ2-1; D ambiguous. This CDR3 has 15 amino acids. Per germline, CDR1 SGDLS and CDR2 YYNGEE. V was shortened by 0 bases and J by 0 bases, with 7 bases between the two germline ends.

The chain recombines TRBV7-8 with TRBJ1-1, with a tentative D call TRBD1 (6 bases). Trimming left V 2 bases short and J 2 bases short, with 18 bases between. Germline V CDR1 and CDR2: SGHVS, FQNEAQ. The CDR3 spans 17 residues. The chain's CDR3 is CASSLFFRAGENTEAFF. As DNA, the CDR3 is TGTGCCAGCAGCTTATTTTTTAGGGCAGGGGAAAACACTGAAGCTTTCTTT.